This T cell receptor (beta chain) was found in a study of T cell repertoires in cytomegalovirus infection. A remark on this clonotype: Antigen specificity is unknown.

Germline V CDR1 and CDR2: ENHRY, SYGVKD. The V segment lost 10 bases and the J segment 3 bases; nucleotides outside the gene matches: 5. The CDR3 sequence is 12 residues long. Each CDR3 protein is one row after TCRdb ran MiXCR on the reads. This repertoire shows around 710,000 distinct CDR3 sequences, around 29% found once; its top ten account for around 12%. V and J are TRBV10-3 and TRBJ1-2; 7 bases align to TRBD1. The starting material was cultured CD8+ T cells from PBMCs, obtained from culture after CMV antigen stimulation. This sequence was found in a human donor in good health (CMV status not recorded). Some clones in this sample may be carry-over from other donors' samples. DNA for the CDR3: TGTGCCACGGAAGGGACAGACTATGGCTACACCTTC. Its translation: CATEGTDYGYTF.